The 26 T cell receptor beta chains below were found in one sample sequenced in a study of T cells in Graves' hyperthyroidism and ophthalmopathy. Amplification targeted TCR beta CDR3 regions from RNA transcripts. TCR CDR3 regions were first amplified by RT-PCR with HTBI primers. One entry per CDR3 protein, called by TCRdb with MiXCR from the multiplex PCR reads. This table has hundreds of thousands of distinct CDR3 sequences, roughly 15% appearing once. Sequencing was performed on blood. The receptors come from a woman between 50 and 59 years old with Graves' ophthalmopathy.

This clonotype was seen at least ten times. The chain joins TRBV12-3 or TRBV12-4 to TRBJ2-7; D not resolved. The CDR3 length is 14 residues. V was pared by 3 bases and J by 2 bases, with 11 bases between. CDR3 nucleotide sequence: TGTGCCAGCAGTTTGGTCCTGAAAACCTACGAGCAGTACTTC. Residues: CASSLVLKTYEQYF.

This clonotype was detected a few times. The chain recombines TRBV15 with TRBJ2-3; D gene uncertain. This CDR3 region has 14 residues. Germline CDR1 reads LNHNV; CDR2 reads YYDKDF (reference sequence). The V end was cut by 2 bases, the J end by 2 bases, with 8 bases between. The CDR3 nucleotides read TGTGCCACCAGCAGATTTACCCTCACAGATACGCAGTATTTT. Translation: CATSRFTLTDTQYF.

This clonotype was counted ten times or more. The chain recombines TRBV30 with TRBJ2-7; D not resolved. Germline-derived CDR1 and CDR2 are GTSNPN and SVGIG (reference sequence). The length of the CDR3 is 11 residues. Trimming took off 0 bases at V and 4 bases at J, with 4 bases between the two ends. As DNA, the CDR3 is TGTGCCTGGAGTGTTGGGTACGAGCAGTACTTC. As protein: CAWSVGYEQYF. Full variable domain (rest looked up from reference TRBV30 and TRBJ2-7): SQTIHQWPATLVQPVGSPLSLECTVEGTSNPNLYWYRQAAGRGLQLLFYSVGIGQISSEVPQNLSASRPQDRQFILSSKKLLLSDSGFYLCAWSVGYEQYFGPGTRLTVT.

V is TRBV6-2 or TRBV6-3 and J is TRBJ2-7; the match to TRBD2 covers 10 bases. V dropped 8 bases and J dropped 5; count of bases not matched to a gene: 12. This CDR3 contains 15 residues. Germline assignment: CDR1 MNHEY and CDR2 SVGEGT. CDR3 loop: CASSKGLAGVNEQYF. The DNA for the CDR3 is TGTGCCAGCTCCAAGGGGCTAGCGGGAGTTAACGAGCAGTACTTC.

This clonotype was recorded many times. This rearrangement joins TRBV6-1 to TRBJ2-7, with 11 nucleotides matching TRBD2. V lost 5 bases to trimming and J lost 6 bases; unmatched junction nucleotides: 9. CDR3 length: 15 amino acids. Germline V CDR1 and CDR2: MNHNS, SASEGT. The CDR3 sequence: CASSPLLAGVSEQYF. In nucleotides, the CDR3 is TGTGCCAGCAGTCCCTTACTAGCGGGAGTTAGCGAGCAGTACTTC.

Many counts were recorded for this clonotype. The rearrangement links TRBV7-2 to TRBJ2-7, with 14 bases fitting TRBD2. V lost 2 bases, J lost 2 bases, and 5 bases stayed unmatched. The CDR3 contains 17 residues. Germline CDR1 and CDR2: SGHTA and FQGNSA. This CDR3 is CASSLRGTSGSPYEQYF. The CDR3 coding sequence is TGTGCCAGCAGCTTACGGGGGACTAGCGGGAGCCCCTACGAGCAGTACTTC.

The chain uses TRBV11-3 and TRBJ1-2, with 12 nucleotides matching TRBD1. Trimming cost V 5 bases and J 5 bases; bases outside gene matches: 12. There are 17 residues in the CDR3. Germline assignment: CDR1 SGHNT and CDR2 YENEEA. CDR3 amino acids: CASSTDAGTGGVYGYTF. CDR3 nucleotide sequence: TGTGCCAGCAGCACGGACGCAGGGACAGGGGGCGTTTATGGCTACACCTTC. Looking up the rest from reference TRBV11-3 and TRBJ1-2 gives the full variable domain: EAGVVQSPRYKIIEKKQPVAFWCNPISGHNTLYWYLQNLGQGPELLIRYENEEAVDDSQLPKDRFSAERLKGVDSTLKIQPAELGDSAVYLCASSTDAGTGGVYGYTFGSGTRLTVV.

This clonotype was detected many times. The V gene is TRBV7-9, the J gene TRBJ2-7; D not certain. The V end was cut by 5 bases, the J end by 4 bases, with 9 bases between. CDR1 and CDR2 from the germline V gene are SEHNR and FQNEAQ (reference sequence). The CDR3 is 12 amino acids. In DNA form, the CDR3 reads TGTGCCAGCAGCCCCAATCCTTACGAGCAGTACTTC. Translation: CASSPNPYEQYF.

V usage is TRBV4-3 and J usage is TRBJ2-3, with 10 nucleotides matching TRBD1. V shed 4 bases and J 5 bases; nucleotides not matched to a gene: 9. The CDR3 consists of 16 residues. In germline, CDR1 is LGHNA, CDR2 YSLEER. The CDR3 protein is CASSPGQGLAGDTQYF. CDR3 nucleotides: TGCGCCAGCAGCCCGGGACAGGGGCTAGCGGGAGATACGCAGTATTTT.

The rearrangement links TRBV2 to TRBJ2-5, with D possibly TRBD2 on 6 matching bases. CDR1 SNHLY and CDR2 FYNNEI come from the germline V gene. This CDR3 region has 13 residues. The V gene lost 1 base and the J gene lost 13 bases, with 16 bases spanning the gap. The CDR3, as DNA: TGTGCCAGCAGTGAAGGGAGGGCAGTTCGAGGGTACTTC. Residues: CASSEGRAVRGYF.

A few counts support this clonotype. The CDR3 loop reads CSVQGNIQYF. The DNA of the CDR3 is TGCAGTGTTCAGGGGAACATTCAGTACTTC. This chain connects TRBV20-1 to TRBJ2-4; D is perhaps TRBD1 (6 bases). Deletions cut 7 bases from V and 7 bases from J, with 8 bases between. The CDR3 spans 10 residues. Germline CDR1 DFQATT, CDR2 SNEGSKA (reference sequence).

This clonotype was observed at least ten times. The chain uses TRBV4-3 and TRBJ1-2, with a tentative D call TRBD1 (5 bases). CDR3 length: 14 residues. CDR1 LGHNA and CDR2 YSLEER come from the germline V gene. V was clipped by 0 bases and J by 5 bases, with 10 bases between them. The CDR3 protein is CASSQEVRDYGYTF. The CDR3 DNA reads as TGCGCCAGCAGCCAAGAGGTCAGGGATTATGGCTACACCTTC.

This clonotype was seen many times. This chain joins TRBV11-2 and TRBJ2-3, with D tentatively TRBD1 or TRBD2 (7 bases each). V was trimmed by 0 bases and J by 4 bases, leaving 14 bases between them. CDR1 and CDR2 from the germline V gene are SGHAT and FQNNGV. The CDR3 totals 16 residues. The CDR3 here is CASSLDGPGGADTQYF. The CDR3 nucleotides are TGTGCCAGCAGCTTAGACGGGCCAGGGGGGGCAGATACGCAGTATTTT.

The chain is built from TRBV6-1 and TRBJ2-1; the D is unclear. V lost 2 bases to trimming and J lost 15 bases, with 5 bases between them. The CDR3 length is 9 residues. The V gene's germline CDR1 is MNHNS and CDR2 SASEGT. CDR3 sequence (DNA): TGTGCCAGCAGTGAATCACTGTTCTTC. This sequence encodes CASSESLFF.

V gene TRBV5-6 combines with J gene TRBJ2-1, with D perhaps matching TRBD2 (6 bases). Germline assignment: CDR1 SGHDT and CDR2 YYEEEE. V gave up 4 bases and J gave up 8 bases, with 13 bases separating them. The CDR3 runs 13 residues. The CDR3 is CASSPRGGYEQFF. The CDR3 DNA sequence: TGTGCCAGCAGCCCCCGAGGAGGGTATGAGCAGTTCTTC.

This clonotype was found many times. The chain combines TRBV7-9 with TRBJ2-3, with D uncertain. Trimming shortened V by 7 bases and J by 5 bases, and 16 bases separated the two germline ends. Germline CDR1 reads SEHNR; CDR2 reads FQNEAQ (reference sequence). The CDR3 totals 14 residues. CDR3 nucleotide sequence: TGTGCCAGCACCCCCAGCGCGTCGGGAGATACGCAGTATTTT. Encoded protein: CASTPSASGDTQYF.

This clonotype was seen at least ten times. The gene calls are TRBV5-1 and TRBJ1-5, with TRBD1 as a possible D gene (5 bases). V lost 0 bases and J lost 11, with 15 bases in between. The CDR3 consists of 14 residues. The V gene's germline CDR1 is SGHRS and CDR2 YFSETQ. In nucleotides, the CDR3 is TGCGCCAGCAGCTTGGCCTCGGGGGGTTCGTCCCAGCATTTT. Translation: CASSLASGGSSQHF.

This clonotype occurred many times. The chain carries TRBV7-8 and TRBJ2-3, with unresolved D. Germline values: CDR1 SGHVS, CDR2 FQNEAQ. This CDR3 spans 15 amino acids. With 0 bases removed from V and 2 bases from J, the gap between germline ends came to 9 bases. The CDR3 loop is CASSLAQISTDTQYF. CDR3 nucleotide sequence: TGTGCCAGCAGCTTAGCTCAGATTTCCACAGATACGCAGTATTTT.

This clonotype was recorded many times. The rearrangement joins TRBV5-5 to TRBJ2-1, with D possibly matching TRBD1 (6 bases). Per germline, CDR1 SGHKS and CDR2 YYEKEE (reference sequence). CDR3 length: 16 amino acids. The V end was cut by 5 bases, the J end by 4 bases, with 19 bases between. CDR3 sequence: CASSPQQGPQYNEQFF. Written as DNA, the CDR3 is TGTGCCAGCAGTCCACAACAGGGTCCACAGTACAATGAGCAGTTCTTC.

The chain uses TRBV6-1 and TRBJ1-1; no clear D. V was cut by 3 bases and J by 3 bases, with 8 bases left in between. The V gene's germline CDR1 is MNHNS and CDR2 SASEGT. The CDR3 is made up of 13 amino acids. The DNA for the CDR3 is TGTGCCAGCAGTGAGGGGTTTTACACTGAAGCTTTCTTT. Its translation is CASSEGFYTEAFF.

The chain joins TRBV5-5 to TRBJ1-1, with D perhaps TRBD1 (6 bases). The CDR3 consists of 14 residues. Germline V gene lookup returns CDR1 SGHKS and CDR2 YYEKEE (reference sequence). Trimming stripped 4 bases from V and 1 base from J, with 11 bases between. CDR3 loop: CASSHRDSNTEAFF. CDR3 DNA: TGTGCCAGCAGCCACAGGGATTCGAACACTGAAGCTTTCTTT.

The chain links TRBV19 to TRBJ1-1; TRBD1 matches at 8 bases. V was clipped by 6 bases and J by 3 bases; unmatched bases: 6. The CDR3 consists of 14 residues. The V gene's germline CDR1 is LNHDA and CDR2 SQIVND (reference sequence). CDR3 in amino acids: CASRVSRGHTEAFF. CDR3 bases: TGTGCCAGTAGAGTTTCCAGGGGGCACACTGAAGCTTTCTTT.

This rearrangement joins TRBV11-2 to TRBJ2-5; no clear D. Germline V gene sequence: CDR1 SGHAT, CDR2 FQNNGV. The CDR3 sequence is 15 residues long. The ends were cut back, 11 bases at V and 2 bases at J, with 21 bases in the middle. CDR3 DNA: TGTGCCTGGAGTCCGGGCACAAGGGCTCAAGAGACCCAGTACTTC. It encodes CAWSPGTRAQETQYF. Looking up the rest from reference TRBV11-2 and TRBJ2-5 gives the full variable domain: EAGVAQSPRYKIIEKRQSVAFWCNPISGHATLYWYQQILGQGPKLLIQFQNNGVVDDSQLPKDRFSAERLKGVDSTLKIQPAKLEDSAVYLCAWSPGTRAQETQYFGPGTRLLVL.

Many counts were recorded for this clonotype. The V gene is TRBV30, the J gene TRBJ2-3; D tentatively fits TRBD1 or TRBD2 (5 bases each). This CDR3 is 13 amino acids long. V lost 1 base and J 2 bases, leaving 7 bases between the germline ends. The germline CDR1 and CDR2 sequences are GTSNPN and SVGIG (reference sequence). The CDR3 region has the DNA TGTGCCTGGAGTGGAGGGGCCACAGATACGCAGTATTTT. Its protein is CAWSGGATDTQYF.

This clonotype appeared a few times. J is TRBJ2-7 and V is TRBV7-2; 14 bases align to TRBD2. The germline gives CDR1 SGHTA, CDR2 FQGNSA. The V gene end was trimmed by 5 bases and the J gene end by 5 bases; junction bases not matched to a gene: 11. The CDR3 covers 17 residues. CDR3 DNA sequence: TGTGCCAGCAGCGGGGGGACTAGCGGGAGTGAAAGGGACGAGCAGTACTTC. Translating it yields CASSGGTSGSERDEQYF.

The chain employs TRBV3-1 and TRBJ2-1; TRBD2 matches at 14 bases. The CDR3 is 17 residues long. With V trimmed by 2 bases and J by 4 bases, 4 bases remained unmatched. The germline CDR1 and CDR2 sequences are LGHDT and YNNKEL (reference sequence). CDR3 amino acids: CASSQRLAGGVYNEQFF. CDR3 nucleotide sequence: TGTGCCAGCAGCCAACGACTAGCGGGGGGGGTTTACAATGAGCAGTTCTTC.